A selection of T cell receptor beta chains follows, all from one sample in a study of CD8 T cells in ankylosing spondylitis. TCRdb independently ran MiXCR on the 5' RACE reads; one entry per CDR3 protein. The sample shows over 30,000 distinct CDR3 sequences, under 15% of them seen only once. The sequenced material came from synovial fluid, either unsorted or a sorted T cell fraction (not recorded which). The receptors were gathered from a male donor with ankylosing spondylitis. Both conserved end residues are trimmed from each CDR3. Some rows mark clone size as missing; the rest say once, few, many or name a class of expanded clone.

length: 12; J: TRBJ2-7; size: NA; V: TRBV7-6; CDR3: ASSLIGEGYEQY
length: 11; J: TRBJ1-1; size: many; V: TRBV29-1; CDR3: SVSDRLNTEAF
length: 15; J: TRBJ1-6; size: many; V: TRBV14; CDR3: ASSLTRRVDGNSPLH
length: 12; J: TRBJ1-2; size: few; V: TRBV5-1; CDR3: ASSQWTGRDGYT
length: 15; J: TRBJ1-2; size: NA; V: TRBV3-1; CDR3: ASTQDTAVTNPYGYT
length: 15; J: TRBJ2-5; size: NA; V: TRBV20-1; CDR3: SARDSISGSGGETQY
length: 16; J: TRBJ2-3; size: NA; V: TRBV14; CDR3: ASSQELVRYTEPDTQY
length: 10; J: TRBJ1-1; size: many; V: TRBV29-1; CDR3: SDGDPNTEAF
length: 15; J: TRBJ2-6; size: NA; V: TRBV5-1; CDR3: ASSPPTSLSGANVLT
length: 13; J: TRBJ1-5; size: many; V: TRBV28; CDR3: ASTYLGGSNQPQH
length: 14; J: TRBJ2-4; size: many; V: TRBV7-9; CDR3: ASSPPGAVSKNIQY
length: 17; J: TRBJ2-1; size: many; V: TRBV24-1; CDR3: ATSDSRTSGSRGGGEQF
length: 15; J: TRBJ2-7; size: NA; V: TRBV12-3/TRBV12-4; CDR3: ASSLGGRWRRVYEQY
length: 14; J: TRBJ2-3; size: NA; V: TRBV27; CDR3: ASSRYRGRRTDTQY